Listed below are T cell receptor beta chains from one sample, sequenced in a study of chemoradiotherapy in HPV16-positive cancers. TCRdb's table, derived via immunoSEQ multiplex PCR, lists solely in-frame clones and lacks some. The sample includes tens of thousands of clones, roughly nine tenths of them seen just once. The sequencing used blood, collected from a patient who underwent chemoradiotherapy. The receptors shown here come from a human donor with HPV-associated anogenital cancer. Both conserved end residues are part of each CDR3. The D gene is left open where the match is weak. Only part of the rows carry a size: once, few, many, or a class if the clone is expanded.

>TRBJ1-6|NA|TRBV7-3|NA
CASSSDRNSPLHF
TGTGCCAGCAGCTCAGACAGGAATTCACCCCTCCACTTT
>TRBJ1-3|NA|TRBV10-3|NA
CAISELSSGNTIYF
TGTGCCATCAGTGAGTTAAGCTCTGGAAACACCATATATTTT
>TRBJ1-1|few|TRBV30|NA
CAWSVRTVNTEAFF
TGTGCCTGGAGTGTTCGGACGGTTAACACTGAAGCTTTCTTT
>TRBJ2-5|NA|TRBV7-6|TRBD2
CASSLGLAGGGQETQYF
TGTGCCAGCAGCTTAGGACTAGCGGGAGGTGGACAAGAGACCCAGTACTTC
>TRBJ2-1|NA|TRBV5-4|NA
CASSLVGEQFF
TGTGCCAGCAGCTTGGTTGGGGAGCAGTTCTTC
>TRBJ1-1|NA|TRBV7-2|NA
CASSLQADTSEAFF
TGTGCCAGCAGCTTACAGGCCGATACAAGTGAAGCTTTCTTT
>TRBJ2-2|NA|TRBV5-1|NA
CASSLAPGTGELFF
TGCGCCAGCAGCTTGGCCCCAGGCACCGGGGAGCTGTTTTTT
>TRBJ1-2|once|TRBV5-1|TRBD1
CASSLSGGGNYGYTF
TGCGCCAGCAGCTTGTCAGGGGGCGGGAACTATGGCTACACCTTC
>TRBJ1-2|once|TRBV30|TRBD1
CAWRTGSYGYTF
TGTGCCTGGCGGACAGGTTCCTATGGCTACACCTTC
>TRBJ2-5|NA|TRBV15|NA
CATSRDNGQETQYF
TGTGCCACCAGCAGAGATAACGGCCAAGAGACCCAGTACTTC
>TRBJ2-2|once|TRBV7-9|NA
CASLTNTGELFF
TGTGCCAGCTTAACAAACACCGGGGAGCTGTTTTTT
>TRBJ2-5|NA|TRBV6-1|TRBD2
CASSEDTGRRLGSGGYQETQYF
TGTGCCAGCAGTGAAGATACGGGACGCCGACTAGGAAGCGGGGGGTACCAAGAGACCCAGTACTTC
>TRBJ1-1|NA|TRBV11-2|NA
CASSLIGTEAFF
TGTGCCAGCAGCTTAATCGGCACTGAAGCTTTCTTT
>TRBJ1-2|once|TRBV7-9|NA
CASSFSSPSYGYTF
TGTGCCAGCAGCTTTAGTTCCCCTTCCTATGGCTACACCTTC
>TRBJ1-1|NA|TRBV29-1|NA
CSVVEGAEAFF
TGCAGCGTTGTGGAGGGAGCTGAAGCTTTCTTT
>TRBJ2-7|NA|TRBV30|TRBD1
CAWNLRTGGYEQYF
TGTGCCTGGAACCTCAGGACAGGGGGCTACGAGCAGTACTTC
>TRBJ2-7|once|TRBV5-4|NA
CASSLVSGEQYF
TGTGCCAGCAGCTTGGTCTCGGGCGAGCAGTACTTC
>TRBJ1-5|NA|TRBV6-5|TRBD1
CASRGTGEGNQPQHF
TGTGCCAGCAGGGGGACAGGGGAGGGAAATCAGCCCCAGCATTTT
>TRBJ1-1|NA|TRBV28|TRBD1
CASSIRTGGLTEAFF
TGTGCCAGCAGTATCCGGACAGGGGGCTTAACTGAAGCTTTCTTT
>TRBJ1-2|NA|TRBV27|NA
CASSSLGTDANYGYTF
TGTGCCAGCAGCTCACTCGGGACCGATGCTAACTATGGCTACACCTTC
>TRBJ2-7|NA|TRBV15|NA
CATSRGGTQYF
TGTGCCACCAGCAGGGGCGGGACTCAGTACTTC
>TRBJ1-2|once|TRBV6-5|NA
CASSSRGEPSYGYTF
TGTGCCAGCAGTTCCAGGGGCGAGCCTTCCTATGGCTACACCTTC
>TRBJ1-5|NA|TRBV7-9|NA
CASSPGPGLVQPQHF
TGTGCCAGCAGCCCTGGGCCGGGGTTGGTTCAGCCCCAGCATTTT
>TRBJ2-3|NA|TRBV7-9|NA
CASSGREWGTDTQYF
TGTGCCAGCAGCGGCAGGGAATGGGGCACAGATACGCAGTATTTT
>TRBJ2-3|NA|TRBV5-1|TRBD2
CASSLEGSGKPDTQYF
TGCGCCAGCAGCTTGGAGGGTAGCGGGAAACCAGATACGCAGTATTTT
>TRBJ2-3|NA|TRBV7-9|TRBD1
CASSLRTGGLGTDTQYF
TGTGCCAGCAGCCTCAGGACAGGGGGACTGGGCACAGATACGCAGTATTTT
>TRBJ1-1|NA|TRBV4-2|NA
CASCREENTEAFF
TGTGCCAGCTGCAGAGAGGAGAACACTGAAGCTTTCTTT
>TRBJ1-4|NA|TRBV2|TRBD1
CASRDRPNEKLFF
TGTGCCAGCAGGGACAGGCCGAATGAAAAACTGTTTTTT
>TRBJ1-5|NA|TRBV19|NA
CASSFGWAGGNQPQHF
TGTGCCAGTAGTTTCGGTTGGGCAGGAGGGAATCAGCCCCAGCATTTT
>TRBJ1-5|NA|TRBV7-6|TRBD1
CASSPGTAYSNQPQHF
TGTGCCAGCAGCCCCGGGACAGCGTATAGCAATCAGCCCCAGCATTTT
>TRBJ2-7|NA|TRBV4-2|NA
CASSQDFAGDYEQYF
TGTGCCAGCAGCCAAGATTTTGCAGGGGACTACGAGCAGTACTTC
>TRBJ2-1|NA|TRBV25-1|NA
CASSVGPSYNEQFF
TGTGCCAGCAGTGTTGGTCCCAGTTACAATGAGCAGTTCTTC
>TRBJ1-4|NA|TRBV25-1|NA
CASSEYQGSHNEKLFF
TGTGCCAGCAGTGAATATCAGGGCAGTCATAATGAAAAACTGTTTTTT
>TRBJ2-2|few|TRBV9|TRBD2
CASSAWGGIRNTGELFF
TGTGCCAGCAGCGCCTGGGGAGGGATCCGGAACACCGGGGAGCTGTTTTTT
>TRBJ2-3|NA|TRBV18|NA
CASSPFRGETDTQYF
TGTGCCAGCTCACCGTTCAGGGGGGAGACAGATACGCAGTATTTT
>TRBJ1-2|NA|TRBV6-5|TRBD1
CASSPTGVYGYTF
TGTGCCAGCAGTCCTACAGGGGTCTATGGCTACACCTTC
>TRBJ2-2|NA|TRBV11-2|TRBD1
CASRSLDRVNGELFF
TGTGCCAGCAGGTCTTTGGACAGGGTGAACGGGGAGCTGTTTTTT
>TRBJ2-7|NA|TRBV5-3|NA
CARSWVRGDRYEQYF
TGTGCCAGAAGCTGGGTGAGGGGGGATAGGTACGAGCAGTACTTC
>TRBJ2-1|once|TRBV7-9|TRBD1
CASSSQGALYNEQFF
TGTGCCAGCAGCTCTCAGGGGGCCCTTTACAATGAGCAGTTCTTC
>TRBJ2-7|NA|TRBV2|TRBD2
CASSEELADYEQYF
TGTGCCAGCAGTGAAGAACTAGCGGACTACGAGCAGTACTTC
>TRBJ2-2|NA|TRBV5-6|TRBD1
CASSEGTVRNTGELFF
TGTGCCAGCAGCGAAGGGACAGTGAGGAACACCGGGGAGCTGTTTTTT
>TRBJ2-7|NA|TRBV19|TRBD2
CASSISTSAYEQYF
TGTGCCAGTAGTATTTCGACTAGCGCGTACGAGCAGTACTTC
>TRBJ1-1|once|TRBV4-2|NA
CASSQEQVLYTEAFF
TGTGCCAGCAGCCAAGAACAGGTTTTGTACACTGAAGCTTTCTTT
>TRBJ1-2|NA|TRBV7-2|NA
CASSLDYGYTF
TGTGCCAGCAGCCTGGACTATGGCTACACCTTC
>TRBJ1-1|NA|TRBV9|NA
CASSGGKEAFF
TGTGCCAGCAGTGGCGGGAAGGAAGCTTTCTTT
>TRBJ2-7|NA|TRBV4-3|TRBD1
CASKDRANYEQYF
TGCGCCAGCAAGGACAGGGCCAACTACGAGCAGTACTTC
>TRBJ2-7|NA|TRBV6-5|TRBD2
CASSYSAGAYEQYF
TGTGCCAGCAGTTACTCCGCGGGAGCCTACGAGCAGTACTTC
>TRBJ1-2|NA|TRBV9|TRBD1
CASSVGQGLTGYTF
TGTGCCAGCAGCGTCGGACAGGGCCTAACGGGCTACACCTTC
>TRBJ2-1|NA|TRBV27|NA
CASQFGANSYNEQFF
TGTGCCAGCCAGTTCGGGGCTAACTCCTACAATGAGCAGTTCTTC
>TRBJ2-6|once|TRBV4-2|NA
CASSQDGEGGTGANVLTF
TGTGCCAGCAGCCAAGATGGCGAAGGGGGGACTGGGGCCAACGTCCTGACTTTC
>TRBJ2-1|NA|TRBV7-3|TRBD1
CASSETPGQGTYNEQFF
TGTGCCAGCAGCGAAACACCGGGACAGGGGACTTACAATGAGCAGTTCTTC
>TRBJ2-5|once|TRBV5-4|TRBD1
CASSKTGIGETQYF
TGTGCCAGCAGTAAGACAGGGATTGGAGAGACCCAGTACTTC
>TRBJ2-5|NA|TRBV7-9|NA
CASSLTETEFQETQYF
TGTGCCAGCAGCTTAACAGAGACAGAATTTCAAGAGACCCAGTACTTC
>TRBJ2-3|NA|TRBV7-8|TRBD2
CASSLTSGADTQYF
TGTGCCAGCAGCTTGACTAGCGGGGCAGATACGCAGTATTTT
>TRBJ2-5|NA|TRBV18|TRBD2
CASSPRTSTEETQYF
TGTGCCAGCTCACCCCGGACTAGTACGGAAGAGACCCAGTACTTC
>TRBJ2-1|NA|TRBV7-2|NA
CASSLGRENEQFF
TGTGCCAGCAGCTTAGGTAGGGAGAATGAGCAGTTCTTC
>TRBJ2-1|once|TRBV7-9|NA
CASSLGQVAGDEQFF
TGTGCCAGCAGCTTAGGGCAGGTGGCTGGGGATGAGCAGTTCTTC
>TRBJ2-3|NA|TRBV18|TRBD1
CASSPPGTGETDTQYF
TGTGCCAGCTCACCTCCCGGGACAGGGGAAACAGATACGCAGTATTTT
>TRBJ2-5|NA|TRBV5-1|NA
CASSLAGERGETQYF
TGCGCCAGCAGCTTGGCTGGGGAGAGAGGAGAGACCCAGTACTTC
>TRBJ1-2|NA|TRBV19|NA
CASSMVQEGYTF
TGTGCCAGTAGTATGGTTCAGGAAGGCTACACCTTC